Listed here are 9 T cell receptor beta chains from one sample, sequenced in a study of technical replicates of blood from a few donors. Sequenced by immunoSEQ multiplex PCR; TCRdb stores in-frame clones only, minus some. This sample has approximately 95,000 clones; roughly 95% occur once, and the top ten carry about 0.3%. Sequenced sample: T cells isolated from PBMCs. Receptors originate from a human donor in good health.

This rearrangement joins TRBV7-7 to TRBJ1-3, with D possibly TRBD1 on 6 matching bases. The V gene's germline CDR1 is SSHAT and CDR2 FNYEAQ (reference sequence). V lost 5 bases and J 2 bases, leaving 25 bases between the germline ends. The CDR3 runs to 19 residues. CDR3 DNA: TGTGCCAGCAGCCATGGGGCCGACAGGTTACTGAGTGCTGGAAACACCATATATTTT. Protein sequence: CASSHGADRLLSAGNTIYF. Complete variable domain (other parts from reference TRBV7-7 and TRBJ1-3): GAGVSQSPRYKVTKRGQDVTLRCDPISSHATLYWYQQALGQGPEFLTYFNYEAQPDKSGLPSDRFSAERPEGSISTLTIQRTEQRDSAMYRCASSHGADRLLSAGNTIYFGEGSWLTVV.

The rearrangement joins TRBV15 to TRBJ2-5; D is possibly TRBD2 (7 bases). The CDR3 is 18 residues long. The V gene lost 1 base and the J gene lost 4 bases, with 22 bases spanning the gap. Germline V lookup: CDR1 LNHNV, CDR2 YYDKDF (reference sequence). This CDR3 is CATSRGELGAGVGETQYF. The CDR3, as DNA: TGTGCCACCAGCAGAGGGGAGTTGGGGGCGGGAGTAGGAGAGACCCAGTACTTC.

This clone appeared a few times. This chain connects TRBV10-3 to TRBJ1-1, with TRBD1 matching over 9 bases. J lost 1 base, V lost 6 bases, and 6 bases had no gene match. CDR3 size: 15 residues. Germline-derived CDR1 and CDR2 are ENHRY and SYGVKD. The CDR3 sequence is CAISRGTGRNTEAFF. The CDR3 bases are TGTGCCATCAGCAGAGGGACAGGGAGGAACACTGAAGCTTTCTTT.

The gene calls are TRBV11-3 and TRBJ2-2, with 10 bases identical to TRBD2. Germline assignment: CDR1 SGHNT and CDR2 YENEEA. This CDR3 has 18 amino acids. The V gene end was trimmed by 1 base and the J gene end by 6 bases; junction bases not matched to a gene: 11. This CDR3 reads CASSLVDPGLAPSGELFF. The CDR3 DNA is TGTGCCAGCAGCTTAGTCGACCCGGGACTAGCGCCGTCCGGGGAGCTGTTTTTT.

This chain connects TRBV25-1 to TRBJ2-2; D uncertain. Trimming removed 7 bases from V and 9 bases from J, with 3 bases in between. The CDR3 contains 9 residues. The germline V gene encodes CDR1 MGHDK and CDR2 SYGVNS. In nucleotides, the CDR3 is TGTGCCAGCACTCGGGAGCTGTTTTTT. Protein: CASTRELFF.

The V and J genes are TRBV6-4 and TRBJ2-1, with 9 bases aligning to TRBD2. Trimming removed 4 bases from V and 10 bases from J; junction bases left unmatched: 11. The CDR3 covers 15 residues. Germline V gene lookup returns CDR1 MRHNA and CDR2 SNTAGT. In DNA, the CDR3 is TGTGCCAGCAGTGTTCTAGCGGGATCAGGGGGGGAGCAGTTCTTC. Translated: CASSVLAGSGGEQFF.

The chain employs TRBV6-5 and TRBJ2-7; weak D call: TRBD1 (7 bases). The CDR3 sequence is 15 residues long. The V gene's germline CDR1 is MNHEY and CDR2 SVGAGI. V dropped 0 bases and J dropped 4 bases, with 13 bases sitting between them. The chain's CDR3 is CASSYSGRGEYEQYF. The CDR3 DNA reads TGTGCCAGCAGTTACTCGGGCAGGGGGGAGTACGAGCAGTACTTC.

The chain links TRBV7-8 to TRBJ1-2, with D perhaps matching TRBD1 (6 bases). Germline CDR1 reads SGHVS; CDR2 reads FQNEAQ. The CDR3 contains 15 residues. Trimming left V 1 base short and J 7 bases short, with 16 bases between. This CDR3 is CASSLETGSTSGYTF. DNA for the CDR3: TGTGCCAGCAGCTTAGAGACAGGAAGCACGTCTGGCTACACCTTC.

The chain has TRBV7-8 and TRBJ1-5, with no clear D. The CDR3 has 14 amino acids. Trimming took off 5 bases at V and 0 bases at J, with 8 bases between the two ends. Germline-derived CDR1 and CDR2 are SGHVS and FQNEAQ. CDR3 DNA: TGTGCCAGCAGCCCAAACTATAGCAATCAGCCCCAGCATTTT. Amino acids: CASSPNYSNQPQHF.